A selection of T cell receptor beta chains follows, all from one sample in a study of cytomegalovirus exposure and HLA in healthy donors. Only in-frame clones appear in the TCRdb table, and some are missing; sequencing was by immunoSEQ multiplex PCR. The repertoire includes some 150,000 clones, roughly 87% of them detected once, and about 4.9% sits in the top ten. Sequencing input: PBMCs. Source of these receptors: a man aged 18 to 29 in good health and CMV-seropositive. Both conserved end residues are part of each CDR3. D genes are given only for firm matches. Size tells how often a clone was seen (once, few, many) or the class of an expanded clone, and some rows leave it out.

j_gene: TRBJ2-7
v_gene: TRBV5-1
d_gene: NA
abundance: NA
CDR3nt: TGCGCCAGCAGCGCGGATGCGGGATTGTCCTACGAGCAGTACTTC
CDR3aa: CASSADAGLSYEQYF

j_gene: TRBJ1-1
v_gene: TRBV6-1
d_gene: NA
abundance: NA
CDR3nt: TGTGCCAGCAAGGAGGCAAAGAACACTGAAGCTTTCTTT
CDR3aa: CASKEAKNTEAFF

j_gene: TRBJ2-2
v_gene: TRBV19
d_gene: TRBD2
abundance: NA
CDR3nt: TGTGCCAGTAGTTCTATCCGCGGGAGGTTGGTGCTGTTTTTT
CDR3aa: CASSSIRGRLVLFF

j_gene: TRBJ1-1
v_gene: TRBV2
d_gene: NA
abundance: NA
CDR3nt: TGTGCCAGCAGTGAAGCCGGGAACACTGAAGCTTTCTTT
CDR3aa: CASSEAGNTEAFF

j_gene: TRBJ2-3
v_gene: TRBV5-4
d_gene: TRBD2
abundance: NA
CDR3nt: TGTGCCAGCAGCTTGACGGGGGGGCGTGGAGATACGCAGTATTTT
CDR3aa: CASSLTGGRGDTQYF

j_gene: TRBJ2-1
v_gene: TRBV4-1
d_gene: NA
abundance: NA
CDR3nt: TGCGCCAGCAGCCAAGGGGTGCCGGGGGTCAATGAGCAGTTCTTC
CDR3aa: CASSQGVPGVNEQFF

j_gene: TRBJ2-1
v_gene: TRBV30
d_gene: NA
abundance: once
CDR3nt: TGTGCCTGGACCCCTAAGTATCGGCGGGTAGACAATGAGCAGTTCTTC
CDR3aa: CAWTPKYRRVDNEQFF

j_gene: TRBJ2-7
v_gene: TRBV11-3
d_gene: TRBD2
abundance: NA
CDR3nt: TGTGCCACAATCAGGACCGGGACTAGCAGCTACGAGCAGTACTTC
CDR3aa: CATIRTGTSSYEQYF

j_gene: TRBJ2-7
v_gene: TRBV6-1
d_gene: TRBD1
abundance: NA
CDR3nt: TGTGCCAGTAGGAGTACCGGGACAGGGGCCTACGAGCAGTACTTC
CDR3aa: CASRSTGTGAYEQYF

j_gene: TRBJ1-1
v_gene: TRBV29-1
d_gene: NA
abundance: NA
CDR3nt: TGCAGCGTTGAAGTTGAGATGAACACTGAAGCTTTCTTT
CDR3aa: CSVEVEMNTEAFF

j_gene: TRBJ1-1
v_gene: TRBV6-6
d_gene: NA
abundance: NA
CDR3nt: TGTGCCAGCAGTTACCGGGGGGAAACTGAAGCTTTCTTT
CDR3aa: CASSYRGETEAFF

j_gene: TRBJ1-2
v_gene: TRBV30
d_gene: TRBD1
abundance: NA
CDR3nt: TGTGCCTGGAGTGTCCGGCAGGGGGCTTCGGGTGGCTACACCTTC
CDR3aa: CAWSVRQGASGGYTF

j_gene: TRBJ1-1
v_gene: TRBV18
d_gene: NA
abundance: NA
CDR3nt: TGTGCCAGCTCACCAACGGGGTACACTGAAGCTTTCTTT
CDR3aa: CASSPTGYTEAFF

j_gene: TRBJ1-1
v_gene: TRBV27
d_gene: NA
abundance: NA
CDR3nt: TGTGCCAGCAGTTTAAAACAGAACACTGAAGCTTTCTTT
CDR3aa: CASSLKQNTEAFF

j_gene: TRBJ1-3
v_gene: TRBV30
d_gene: NA
abundance: NA
CDR3nt: TGTGCCTGGAGTTACGGTAGCTCTGGAAACACCATATATTTT
CDR3aa: CAWSYGSSGNTIYF

j_gene: TRBJ2-1
v_gene: TRBV5-1
d_gene: NA
abundance: NA
CDR3nt: TGCGCCAGCAGCTCACTAGTAGACGCGGATGAGCAGTTCTTC
CDR3aa: CASSSLVDADEQFF

j_gene: TRBJ1-5
v_gene: TRBV5-1
d_gene: NA
abundance: NA
CDR3nt: TGCGCCAGCAGCGCAGGGGAAGTGAGCAATCAGCCCCAGCATTTT
CDR3aa: CASSAGEVSNQPQHF

j_gene: TRBJ1-3
v_gene: TRBV18
d_gene: NA
abundance: NA
CDR3nt: TGTGCCAGCTCACCAGTCGGGGCTGGAAACACCATATATTTT
CDR3aa: CASSPVGAGNTIYF

j_gene: TRBJ2-1
v_gene: TRBV10-2
d_gene: NA
abundance: NA
CDR3nt: TGCGCCAGCACGGCGGGCTCCTACAATGAGCAGTTCTTC
CDR3aa: CASTAGSYNEQFF

j_gene: TRBJ1-2
v_gene: TRBV28
d_gene: TRBD1
abundance: NA
CDR3nt: TGTGCCAGCAGTTCACCCGCCAGGGGGCAGGACTATGGCTACACCTTC
CDR3aa: CASSSPARGQDYGYTF

j_gene: TRBJ1-5
v_gene: TRBV30
d_gene: TRBD1
abundance: NA
CDR3nt: TGTGCCTGGCGAAGACCGGGACAGGGGTATCAGCCCCAGCATTTT
CDR3aa: CAWRRPGQGYQPQHF

j_gene: TRBJ2-7
v_gene: TRBV9
d_gene: NA
abundance: few
CDR3nt: TGTGCCAGCAGCGTAGGGGCGGGGTGGAACGAGCAGTACTTC
CDR3aa: CASSVGAGWNEQYF

j_gene: TRBJ2-7
v_gene: TRBV19
d_gene: TRBD2
abundance: NA
CDR3nt: TGTGCCAGTAGTGCGGGACTAGCGGGAGTCTACGAGCAGTACTTC
CDR3aa: CASSAGLAGVYEQYF

j_gene: TRBJ2-7
v_gene: TRBV10-3
d_gene: NA
abundance: NA
CDR3nt: TGTGCCATCAGTGAGTCGGGAGTCAAGCAGTACTTC
CDR3aa: CAISESGVKQYF

j_gene: TRBJ1-4
v_gene: TRBV7-2
d_gene: NA
abundance: NA
CDR3nt: TGTGCCAGCAGCTTTGTGGGAGGCGTTGAAAAACTGTTTTTT
CDR3aa: CASSFVGGVEKLFF

j_gene: TRBJ1-1
v_gene: TRBV7-9
d_gene: NA
abundance: NA
CDR3nt: TGTGCCAGCAGCCTAAGACAGGAAGCTTTCTTT
CDR3aa: CASSLRQEAFF

j_gene: TRBJ2-5
v_gene: TRBV6-1
d_gene: NA
abundance: once
CDR3nt: TGTGCCAGCAGTGAACAGGGGAGGGGAGAGACCCAGTACTTC
CDR3aa: CASSEQGRGETQYF

j_gene: TRBJ2-7
v_gene: TRBV10-3
d_gene: NA
abundance: once
CDR3nt: TGTGCCGTCGGCGGTAGGACTCAAACCTACGAGCAGTACTTC
CDR3aa: CAVGGRTQTYEQYF

j_gene: TRBJ2-5
v_gene: TRBV7-2
d_gene: TRBD2
abundance: NA
CDR3nt: TGTGCCAGCAGCTTAGGGCGGGAGCGGGGGAGGACCCAGTACTTC
CDR3aa: CASSLGRERGRTQYF

j_gene: TRBJ2-5
v_gene: TRBV19
d_gene: TRBD2
abundance: NA
CDR3nt: TGTGCCAGTAGTATAAACACGGGAGGGCGAGAGACCCAGTACTTC
CDR3aa: CASSINTGGRETQYF

j_gene: TRBJ1-3
v_gene: TRBV5-1
d_gene: NA
abundance: once
CDR3nt: TGCGCCAGCAGCCTCCCGGGGGATGGAAACACCATATATTTT
CDR3aa: CASSLPGDGNTIYF

j_gene: TRBJ2-1
v_gene: TRBV18
d_gene: NA
abundance: NA
CDR3nt: TGTGCCAGCTCACCACCGAAAAGCGGCCGATACAATGAGCAGTTCTTC
CDR3aa: CASSPPKSGRYNEQFF

j_gene: TRBJ2-3
v_gene: TRBV18
d_gene: NA
abundance: once
CDR3nt: TGTGCCAGCTCACCGAGACAGAACCTCGCAGATACGCAGTATTTT
CDR3aa: CASSPRQNLADTQYF

j_gene: TRBJ1-5
v_gene: TRBV28
d_gene: TRBD1
abundance: NA
CDR3nt: TGTGCCAGCGACAGGGGATCCAATCAGCCCCAGCATTTT
CDR3aa: CASDRGSNQPQHF

j_gene: TRBJ1-2
v_gene: TRBV28
d_gene: NA
abundance: few
CDR3nt: TGTGCCAGCAGTTCTGACAGCTATGGCTACACCTTC
CDR3aa: CASSSDSYGYTF

j_gene: TRBJ1-1
v_gene: TRBV10-3
d_gene: TRBD1
abundance: NA
CDR3nt: TGTGCCATCAGGCCACCACAGGGGGGGACTGAAGCTTTCTTT
CDR3aa: CAIRPPQGGTEAFF

j_gene: TRBJ2-1
v_gene: TRBV19
d_gene: NA
abundance: NA
CDR3nt: TGTGCCAGTAAGCTTGAGCAGTTCTTC
CDR3aa: CASKLEQFF

j_gene: TRBJ1-1
v_gene: TRBV20-1
d_gene: NA
abundance: few
CDR3nt: TGCAGTGCCCTAAAACCTGAAGCTTTCTTT
CDR3aa: CSALKPEAFF

j_gene: TRBJ2-1
v_gene: TRBV11-2
d_gene: NA
abundance: NA
CDR3nt: TGTGCCAGCACCTCACAGCAGGGGGGCCCAGAGCAGTTCTTC
CDR3aa: CASTSQQGGPEQFF

j_gene: TRBJ2-7
v_gene: TRBV6-5
d_gene: TRBD2
abundance: NA
CDR3nt: TGTGCCAGCAGTTACTCGACTAGCGGGAGCCACGAGCAGTACTTC
CDR3aa: CASSYSTSGSHEQYF

j_gene: TRBJ2-7
v_gene: TRBV7-6
d_gene: TRBD2
abundance: NA
CDR3nt: TGTGCCAGCAGCGAGGGGAGTCAGGGAGGGGTTCCCTACGAGCAGTACTTC
CDR3aa: CASSEGSQGGVPYEQYF

j_gene: TRBJ1-2
v_gene: TRBV20-1
d_gene: NA
abundance: NA
CDR3nt: TGCAGTGCTAGAATCTCGGGTGGCTACACCTTC
CDR3aa: CSARISGGYTF

j_gene: TRBJ1-2
v_gene: TRBV5-1
d_gene: NA
abundance: once
CDR3nt: TGCGCCAGCATGGGGGCATCCGGCTACACCTTC
CDR3aa: CASMGASGYTF

j_gene: TRBJ1-1
v_gene: TRBV6-5
d_gene: NA
abundance: NA
CDR3nt: TGTGCCACCCAAGTTGGAAAGGGCAGGGCTGAAGCTTTCTTT
CDR3aa: CATQVGKGRAEAFF

j_gene: TRBJ2-7
v_gene: TRBV10-3
d_gene: TRBD1
abundance: NA
CDR3nt: TGTGCCATCAGTCCAGGGGGCCACGAGCAGTACTTC
CDR3aa: CAISPGGHEQYF

j_gene: TRBJ2-3
v_gene: TRBV19
d_gene: TRBD2
abundance: NA
CDR3nt: TGTGCCAGTAGTATAGGTGCTAGCGGGAGCACAGATACGCAGTATTTT
CDR3aa: CASSIGASGSTDTQYF

j_gene: TRBJ2-5
v_gene: TRBV2
d_gene: TRBD1
abundance: NA
CDR3nt: TGTGCCATCCAGGGGGCGACCCAGTACTTC
CDR3aa: CAIQGATQYF

j_gene: TRBJ1-1
v_gene: TRBV18
d_gene: NA
abundance: NA
CDR3nt: TGTGCCAGCTCACCACCGGGTGCGGGCACTGAAGCTTTCTTT
CDR3aa: CASSPPGAGTEAFF

j_gene: TRBJ1-5
v_gene: TRBV5-4
d_gene: NA
abundance: NA
CDR3nt: TGTGCCAGCAGCTTGGGAGGGGACACTAATCAGCCCCAGCATTTT
CDR3aa: CASSLGGDTNQPQHF

j_gene: TRBJ1-2
v_gene: TRBV9
d_gene: NA
abundance: NA
CDR3nt: TGTGCCAGCAGCGTAGATGGGGCTCTGGGTGGCTACACCTTC
CDR3aa: CASSVDGALGGYTF